This TCR beta chain was documented in a study of beta chain features in type 1 diabetes. In the study overall: No age, gender or cell yield differences were seen between patients and healthy donors.

The study, taken as a whole, reports: When VDJ junctions were examined, type 1 diabetes patients showed fewer insertions and more deletions. Patients' naive, central memory and Treg TCRB repertoires seemed closer to one another than those of healthy donors.

This clone appeared a few times. Its target is not known. Sorting based on CD45RO/CCR7/CD25/CD127/CD95/CD27 separated CD4+ naive, central memory, regulatory and stem cell-like memory cells. Expressed TCRB transcripts were sequenced after all isolated RNA was converted to cDNA. TCRdb's copy holds only in-frame clones and misses some; the assay was immunoSEQ multiplex PCR. The sample has a few hundred thousand clones, more than 9% seen once. V was clipped by 7 bases and J by 9 bases; unmatched bases: 11. Germline lookup yields CDR1 SNHLY and CDR2 FYNNEI. This CDR3 has 13 residues. Specimen: naive CD4+ T cells from blood. The receptor comes from a woman aged 18-29 years in good health. The chain employs TRBV2 and TRBJ1-2; 7 bases are a match to TRBD1. This chain's CDR3 is CASTHDRDRSYTF. The CDR3 DNA follows: TGTGCCAGCACCCATGACAGGGACCGAAGCTACACCTTC.